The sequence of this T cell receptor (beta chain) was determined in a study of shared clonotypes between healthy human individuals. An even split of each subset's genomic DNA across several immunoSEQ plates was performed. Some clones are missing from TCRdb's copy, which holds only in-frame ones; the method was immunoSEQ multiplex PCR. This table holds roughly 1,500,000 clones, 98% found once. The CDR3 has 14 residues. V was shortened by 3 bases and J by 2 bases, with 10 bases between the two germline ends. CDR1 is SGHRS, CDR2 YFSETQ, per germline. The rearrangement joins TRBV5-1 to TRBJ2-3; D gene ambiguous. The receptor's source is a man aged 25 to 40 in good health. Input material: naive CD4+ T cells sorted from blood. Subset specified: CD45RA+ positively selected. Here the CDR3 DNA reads TGCGCCAGCAGCTCGCTAGAGACCACAGATACGCAGTATTTT. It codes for CASSSLETTDTQYF.